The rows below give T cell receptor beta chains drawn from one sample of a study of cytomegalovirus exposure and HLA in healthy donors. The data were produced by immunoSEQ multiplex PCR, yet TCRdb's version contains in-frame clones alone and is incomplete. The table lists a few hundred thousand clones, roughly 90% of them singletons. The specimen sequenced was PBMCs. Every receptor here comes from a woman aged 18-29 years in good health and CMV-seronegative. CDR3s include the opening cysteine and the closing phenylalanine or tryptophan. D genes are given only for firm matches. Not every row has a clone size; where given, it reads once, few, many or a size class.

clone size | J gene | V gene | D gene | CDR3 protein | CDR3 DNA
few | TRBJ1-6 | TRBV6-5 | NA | CASSSGHDSPLHF | TGTGCCAGCAGTTCGGGACACGATTCACCCCTCCACTTT
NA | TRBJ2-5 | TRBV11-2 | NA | CASSLVSSRMQETQYF | TGTGCCAGCAGCTTGGTATCGTCGCGGATGCAAGAGACCCAGTACTTC
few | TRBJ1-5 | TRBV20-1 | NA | CSARANGPQHF | TGCAGTGCTAGAGCTAATGGGCCCCAGCATTTT
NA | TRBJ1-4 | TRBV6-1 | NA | CASSERGGVFEKLFF | TGTGCCAGCAGTGAACGGGGAGGGGTTTTTGAAAAACTGTTTTTT
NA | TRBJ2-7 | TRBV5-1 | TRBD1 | CASSRGQGGYEQYF | TGCGCCAGCAGCCGAGGACAGGGGGGCTACGAGCAGTACTTC
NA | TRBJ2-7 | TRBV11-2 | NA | CASSLERGFRYEQYF | TGTGCCAGCAGCTTAGAGCGGGGATTCAGGTACGAGCAGTACTTC
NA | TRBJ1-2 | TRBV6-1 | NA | CASSEALGLASYGYTF | TGTGCCAGCAGTGAAGCGCTCGGGTTAGCTTCTTATGGCTACACCTTC
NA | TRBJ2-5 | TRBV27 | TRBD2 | CASSRGLAGVETQYF | TGTGCCAGCAGCCGGGGACTAGCGGGAGTTGAGACCCAGTACTTC
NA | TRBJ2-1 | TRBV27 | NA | CASSQRESSYNEQFF | TGTGCCAGCAGTCAAAGGGAGAGCTCCTACAATGAGCAGTTCTTC
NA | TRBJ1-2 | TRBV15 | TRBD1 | CATSRGQGVVGYTF | TGTGCCACCAGCAGGGGACAGGGGGTAGTTGGCTACACCTTC
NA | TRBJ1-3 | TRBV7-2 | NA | CASSPRSSGGNTIYF | TGTGCCAGCAGCCCCCGCTCGAGTGGTGGAAACACCATATATTTT
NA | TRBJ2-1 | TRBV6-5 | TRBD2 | CASSYRTSFDEQFF | TGTGCCAGCAGTTACCGGACTAGTTTCGATGAGCAGTTCTTC
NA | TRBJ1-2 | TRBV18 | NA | CASSSTVNYGYTF | TGTGCCAGCTCATCGACAGTTAACTATGGCTACACCTTC
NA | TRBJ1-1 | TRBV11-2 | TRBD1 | CASSPGQTNTEAFF | TGTGCCAGCAGCCCGGGACAGACGAACACTGAAGCTTTCTTT
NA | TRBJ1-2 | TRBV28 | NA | CASSIETGRGYTF | TGTGCCAGCAGTATTGAGACAGGTAGAGGCTACACCTTC
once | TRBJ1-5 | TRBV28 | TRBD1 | CASSSPRDRGNNQPQHF | TGTGCCAGCAGTTCACCACGGGACAGGGGGAATAATCAGCCCCAGCATTTT
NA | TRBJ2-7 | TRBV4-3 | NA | CASSQDGIGGGANEQYF | TGCGCCAGCAGCCAAGATGGAATAGGAGGGGGCGCCAACGAGCAGTACTTC
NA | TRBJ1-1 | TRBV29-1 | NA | CSVNRDKTEAFF | TGCAGCGTGAACAGGGATAAAACTGAAGCTTTCTTT
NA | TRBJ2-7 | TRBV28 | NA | CASSERDIHEQYF | TGTGCCAGCAGTGAACGGGACATTCACGAGCAGTACTTC
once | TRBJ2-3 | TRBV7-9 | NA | CASSLLSDTQYF | TGTGCCAGCAGCTTATTATCAGATACGCAGTATTTT
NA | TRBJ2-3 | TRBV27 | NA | CASSDSSTDTQYF | TGTGCCAGCAGTGACTCGAGCACAGATACGCAGTATTTT
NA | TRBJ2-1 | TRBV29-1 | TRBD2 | CSVDVAGYNEQFF | TGCAGCGTTGATGTAGCGGGGTACAATGAGCAGTTCTTC
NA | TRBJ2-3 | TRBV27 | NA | CASSLEDPTDTQYF | TGTGCCAGCAGTTTAGAGGATCCCACAGATACGCAGTATTTT
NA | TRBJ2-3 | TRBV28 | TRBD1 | CASRGQPYTDTQYF | TGTGCCAGCAGGGGACAGCCGTACACAGATACGCAGTATTTT
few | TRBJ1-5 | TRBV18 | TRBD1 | CASSPTGVDIDQPQHF | TGTGCCAGCTCACCGACAGGGGTCGACATAGATCAGCCCCAGCATTTT
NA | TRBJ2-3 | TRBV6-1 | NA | CASSKTGVRTDTQYF | TGTGCCAGCAGTAAGACAGGTGTACGAACAGATACGCAGTATTTT
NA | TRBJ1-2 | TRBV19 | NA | CASSITGNYGYTF | TGTGCCAGTAGTATAACAGGAAACTATGGCTACACCTTC
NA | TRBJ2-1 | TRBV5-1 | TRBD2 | CASSSLAGRNYNEQFF | TGCGCCAGCAGCTCCTTAGCGGGAAGAAACTACAATGAGCAGTTCTTC
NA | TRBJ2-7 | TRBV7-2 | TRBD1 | CASSKDRGAYEQYF | TGTGCCAGCAGCAAGGACAGGGGAGCCTACGAGCAGTACTTC
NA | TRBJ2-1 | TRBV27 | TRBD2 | CASSLVAGAYNEQFF | TGTGCCAGCAGTTTAGTGGCGGGAGCCTACAATGAGCAGTTCTTC
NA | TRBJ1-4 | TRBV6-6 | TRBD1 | CASSWGQFNEKLFF | TGTGCCAGCAGTTGGGGACAGTTTAATGAAAAACTGTTTTTT
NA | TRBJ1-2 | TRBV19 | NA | CASSIARDYGYTF | TGTGCCAGTAGTATAGCCAGGGACTATGGCTACACCTTC
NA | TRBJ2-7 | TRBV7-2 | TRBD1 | CASSLVGTGNHEQYF | TGTGCCAGCAGCTTAGTGGGGACAGGGAATCACGAGCAGTACTTC
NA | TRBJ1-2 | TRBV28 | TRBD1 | CASSGTGTDYGYTF | TGTGCCAGCTCGGGGACAGGGACCGACTATGGCTACACCTTC
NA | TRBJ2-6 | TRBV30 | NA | CAWRAPGANVLTF | TGTGCCTGGAGGGCCCCAGGGGCCAACGTCCTGACTTTC
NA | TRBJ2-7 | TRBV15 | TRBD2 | CATSRGLAGSSYEQYF | TGTGCCACCAGCAGAGGACTAGCGGGAAGCTCCTACGAGCAGTACTTC
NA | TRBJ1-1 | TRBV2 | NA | CASRSDTEAFF | TGTGCCAGCAGGTCCGACACTGAAGCTTTCTTT
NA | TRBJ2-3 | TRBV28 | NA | CASSFMTGLQDTQYF | TGTGCCAGCAGTTTTATGACAGGATTACAAGATACGCAGTATTTT
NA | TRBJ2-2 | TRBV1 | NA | CTSSQDPSGRAAGELFF | TGCACCAGCAGCCAAGATCCAAGCGGGAGGGCCGCCGGGGAGCTGTTTTTT
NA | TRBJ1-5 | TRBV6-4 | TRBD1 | CASSEDRPSNQPQHF | TGTGCCAGCAGCGAGGACAGGCCCAGCAATCAGCCCCAGCATTTT
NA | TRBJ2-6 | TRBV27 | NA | CASSFSVNLGANVLTF | TGTGCCAGCAGTTTTTCCGTAAATCTTGGGGCCAACGTCCTGACTTTC
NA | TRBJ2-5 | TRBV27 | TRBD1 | CASAIIPQGAESLGLYLETQYF | TGTGCCAGTGCGATTATCCCTCAGGGGGCTGAGTCCTTGGGCTTGTATTTGGAGACCCAGTACTTC
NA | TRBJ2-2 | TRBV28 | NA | CASGPAARTTGELFF | TGTGCCAGCGGTCCGGCAGCTAGAACTACCGGGGAGCTGTTTTTT
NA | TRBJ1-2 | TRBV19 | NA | CASSFFGATNYGYTF | TGTGCCAGTAGTTTTTTTGGGGCGACTAACTATGGCTACACCTTC
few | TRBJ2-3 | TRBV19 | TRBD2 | CASSGLAGGGTQYF | TGTGCCAGTAGTGGACTAGCGGGAGGTGGTACGCAGTATTTT
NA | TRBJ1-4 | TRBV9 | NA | CASSVDGRVEEKLFF | TGTGCCAGCAGCGTAGACGGCAGGGTGGAGGAAAAACTGTTTTTT
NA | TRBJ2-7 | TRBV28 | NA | CASSLGQNYEQYF | TGTGCCAGCAGTTTAGGGCAGAACTACGAGCAGTACTTC
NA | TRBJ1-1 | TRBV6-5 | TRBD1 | CASSYAGGSTEAFF | TGTGCCAGCAGTTACGCAGGGGGAAGCACTGAAGCTTTCTTT
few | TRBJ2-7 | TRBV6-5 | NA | CASSPTGAYEQYF | TGTGCCAGCAGTCCGACCGGGGCCTACGAGCAGTACTTC
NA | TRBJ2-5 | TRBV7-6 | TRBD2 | CASRAIAGVGETQYF | TGTGCCAGCAGGGCTATAGCGGGAGTAGGAGAGACCCAGTACTTC
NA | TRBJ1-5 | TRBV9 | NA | CASSATSNQPQHF | TGTGCCAGCAGCGCCACAAGCAATCAGCCCCAGCATTTT
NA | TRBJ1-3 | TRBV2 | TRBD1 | CASRSGTGGLRGRSGNTIYF | TGTGCCAGCAGGTCCGGGACAGGGGGTTTGCGGGGCCGCTCTGGAAACACCATATATTTT
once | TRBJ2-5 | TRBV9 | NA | CASSRGYGSQETQYF | TGTGCCAGCAGCCGGGGGTACGGGAGCCAAGAGACCCAGTACTTC
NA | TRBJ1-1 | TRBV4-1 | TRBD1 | CASSLRGQTNTEAFF | TGCGCCAGCAGCCTCCGGGGACAGACTAACACTGAAGCTTTCTTT
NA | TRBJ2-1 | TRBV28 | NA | CASSDVLLPGRHDEQFF | TGTGCCAGCAGCGATGTCCTCTTGCCGGGGAGGCACGATGAGCAGTTCTTC
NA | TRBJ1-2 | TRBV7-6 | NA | CASSPPGAYGYTF | TGTGCCAGCAGCCCACCAGGGGCCTATGGCTACACCTTC
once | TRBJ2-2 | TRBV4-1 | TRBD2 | CASSQASPGGGAGELFF | TGCGCCAGCAGCCAAGCAAGCCCGGGAGGAGGGGCCGGGGAGCTGTTTTTT
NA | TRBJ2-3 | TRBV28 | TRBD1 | CASPPRDRSTDTQYF | TGTGCCAGCCCCCCTCGGGACAGGAGCACAGATACGCAGTATTTT
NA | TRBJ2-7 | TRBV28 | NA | CASNERAGRGYYEQYF | TGTGCCAGTAACGAACGGGCAGGCCGGGGATACTACGAGCAGTACTTC
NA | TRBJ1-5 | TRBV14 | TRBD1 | CASSQGGRQGAVQPQHF | TGTGCCAGCAGCCAAGGGGGACGACAGGGGGCGGTCCAGCCCCAGCATTTT